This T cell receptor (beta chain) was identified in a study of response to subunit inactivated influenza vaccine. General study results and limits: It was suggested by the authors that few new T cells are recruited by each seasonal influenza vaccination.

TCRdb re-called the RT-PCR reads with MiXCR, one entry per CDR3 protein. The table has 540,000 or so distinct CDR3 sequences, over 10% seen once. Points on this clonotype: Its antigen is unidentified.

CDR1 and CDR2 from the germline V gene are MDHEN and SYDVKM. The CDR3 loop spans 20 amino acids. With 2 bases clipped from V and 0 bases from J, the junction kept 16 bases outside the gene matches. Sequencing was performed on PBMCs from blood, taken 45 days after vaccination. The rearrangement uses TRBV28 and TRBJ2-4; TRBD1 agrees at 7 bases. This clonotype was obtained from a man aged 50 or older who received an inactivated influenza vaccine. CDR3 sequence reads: CASSLKPGQSYQIAKNIQYF. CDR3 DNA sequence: TGTGCCAGCAGTTTAAAACCGGGACAGTCCTACCAGATAGCCAAAAACATTCAGTACTTC.